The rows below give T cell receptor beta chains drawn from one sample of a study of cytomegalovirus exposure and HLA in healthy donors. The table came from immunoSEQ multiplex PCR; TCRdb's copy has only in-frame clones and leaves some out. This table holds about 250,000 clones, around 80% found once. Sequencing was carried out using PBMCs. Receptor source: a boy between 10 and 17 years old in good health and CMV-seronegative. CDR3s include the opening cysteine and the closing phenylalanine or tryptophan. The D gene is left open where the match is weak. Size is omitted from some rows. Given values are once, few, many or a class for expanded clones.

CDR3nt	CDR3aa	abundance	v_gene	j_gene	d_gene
TGCGCCAGCAGCCAGGGACTAGCGGGGGAGGTGTACGAGCAGTACTTC	CASSQGLAGEVYEQYF	.	TRBV5-1	TRBJ2-7	TRBD2
TGTGCCAGCAGCCCGGGACTAGCAGATCCGGAGCAGTTCTTC	CASSPGLADPEQFF	.	TRBV5-6	TRBJ2-1	TRBD2
TGCGCCAGCAGCTCGAATACAGGGGTTAACACTGAAGCTTTCTTT	CASSSNTGVNTEAFF	once	TRBV5-1	TRBJ1-1	TRBD1
TGTGCCAGCAGCCCGGGGACAGCCTCTAATGAAAAACTGTTTTTT	CASSPGTASNEKLFF	once	TRBV11-3	TRBJ1-4	TRBD1
TGCGCCAGCAGCACTGGGGGGACAGGGGAGAATTCACCCCTCCACTTT	CASSTGGTGENSPLHF	.	TRBV5-1	TRBJ1-6	TRBD1
TGTGCCAGTAGTATGGGGAGAGGTGAAGCTTTCTTT	CASSMGRGEAFF	.	TRBV19	TRBJ1-1	.
TGTGCCAGCAGCTCTGGCTTCGGGTATAGCACAGATACGCAGTATTTT	CASSSGFGYSTDTQYF	.	TRBV5-4	TRBJ2-3	.
TGTGCCAGCAAAATACAGGGGGCGAGGGTTAGCACAGATACGCAGTATTTT	CASKIQGARVSTDTQYF	.	TRBV27	TRBJ2-3	TRBD1
TGTGCCTGGAGGGAAACAGGGATCTTGCATGGCTACACCTTC	CAWRETGILHGYTF	.	TRBV30	TRBJ1-2	.
TGTGCCAGCAGTCCCTCGAGGTCCAACTCCTACGAGCAGTACTTC	CASSPSRSNSYEQYF	.	TRBV7-9	TRBJ2-7	.
TGCGCCAGCACCCTTAGGGGAGGGATGACTGAAGCTTTCTTT	CASTLRGGMTEAFF	.	TRBV10-2	TRBJ1-1	.
TGTGCCAGCAGCGCCCACAGGGGACGGGACTTTGGCTACACCTTC	CASSAHRGRDFGYTF	.	TRBV9	TRBJ1-2	TRBD1
TGTGCCAGCAGTTCCGGGACAGGGACAAGGAACACTGAAGCTTTCTTT	CASSSGTGTRNTEAFF	.	TRBV13	TRBJ1-1	TRBD1
TGTGCCATCAGGACAGGGGGCCCCACTGAAGCTTTCTTT	CAIRTGGPTEAFF	.	TRBV10-3	TRBJ1-1	TRBD1
TGTGCCAGCAGCTTGGGAGGACTCGTCGTGTACAATGAGCAGTTCTTC	CASSLGGLVVYNEQFF	.	TRBV5-6	TRBJ2-1	.
TGTGCCAGCAGCCAGGGAACTTACACCGGGGAGCTGTTTTTT	CASSQGTYTGELFF	.	TRBV5-4	TRBJ2-2	.
TGCGCCAGCAGCCCACTTCCCGGGACAGGGGGCAATGAGCAGTTCTTC	CASSPLPGTGGNEQFF	.	TRBV5-1	TRBJ2-1	TRBD1
TGTGCCAGCAGCGCAGATCTTACGGGGGAGCCGGCTGAAGCTTTCTTT	CASSADLTGEPAEAFF	.	TRBV7-9	TRBJ1-1	.
TGTGCCTGGAGTGTAGCGCGGCACGAGCAGTACTTC	CAWSVARHEQYF	few	TRBV30	TRBJ2-7	.
TGCGCCAGCAGCTTGACTTTCCCCACAGGGGGCGTGAACACTGAAGCTTTCTTT	CASSLTFPTGGVNTEAFF	.	TRBV5-1	TRBJ1-1	TRBD1
TGTGCCAGCAGTGGAGGGACAGGTGGGAATCAGTACTTC	CASSGGTGGNQYF	.	TRBV2	TRBJ2-4	TRBD1
TGTGCCAGCAGTCCTGTCAGGGGTGGCGGCTACACCTTC	CASSPVRGGGYTF	.	TRBV16	TRBJ1-2	.
TGTGCCAGCAGCTACCGTTTAGTCAGGGAGCAGTACTTC	CASSYRLVREQYF	.	TRBV11-2	TRBJ2-7	.
TGTGCCAGCAGCTCCTATGGACTAGCGGGAGTTGACAATGAGCAGTTCTTC	CASSSYGLAGVDNEQFF	.	TRBV13	TRBJ2-1	TRBD2
TGTGCTAGCAGCTCCCTCGGGGGGGGGAACACCGGGGAGCTGTTTTTT	CASSSLGGGNTGELFF	.	TRBV7-7	TRBJ2-2	TRBD2
TGTGCCAGCAGCCCTGGGAGGGTAAGGGTCTACGAGCAGTACTTC	CASSPGRVRVYEQYF	.	TRBV7-6	TRBJ2-7	TRBD2
TGCAGCGCGGGGGGAGGAGCGAATGAGCAGTTCTTC	CSAGGGANEQFF	.	TRBV29-1	TRBJ2-1	TRBD2
TGTGCCGGCAGGGAGACCGGGGAGCTGTTTTTT	CAGRETGELFF	few	TRBV21-1	TRBJ2-2	.
TGTGCCAGCAGGTTAGGGGGGGTGACTGAAGCTTTCTTT	CASRLGGVTEAFF	.	TRBV7-8	TRBJ1-1	.
TGTGCCAGCAGGGGAGGGGGTAAGGGGTATGGCTACACCTTC	CASRGGGKGYGYTF	.	TRBV6-5	TRBJ1-2	.
TGCAGCGGTGACAGGGGACAAGAGACCCAGTACTTC	CSGDRGQETQYF	.	TRBV29-1	TRBJ2-5	TRBD1
TGTGCCAGCAGACGAACAGGGGCCCCAGCGAACACTGAAGCTTTCTTT	CASRRTGAPANTEAFF	.	TRBV7-9	TRBJ1-1	TRBD1
TGCAGCGCGAGCAATGTTCCTAGCACAGATACGCAGTATTTT	CSASNVPSTDTQYF	.	TRBV29-1	TRBJ2-3	.
TGTGCCAGCAGTTTACAGGACAGGGGTCACAATGAGCAGTTCTTC	CASSLQDRGHNEQFF	.	TRBV27	TRBJ2-1	TRBD1
TGTGCCAGCGGCGCGGGACAGTCCACTGAAGCTTTCTTT	CASGAGQSTEAFF	.	TRBV2	TRBJ1-1	TRBD1
TGCGCCAGCAGCTACGGGACACTGAACACCGGGGAGCTGTTTTTT	CASSYGTLNTGELFF	few	TRBV5-1	TRBJ2-2	.
TGTGCCAGCAGCTTAGGGACTCTAGAGCAGTACTTC	CASSLGTLEQYF	few	TRBV7-6	TRBJ2-7	.
TGTGCCATCAACGATCCGACAGGCCTGAATGAGCAGTTCTTC	CAINDPTGLNEQFF	.	TRBV27	TRBJ2-1	.
TGTGCCAGCAAACCGGAGGAGGGGAACACTGAAGCTTTCTTT	CASKPEEGNTEAFF	.	TRBV6-4	TRBJ1-1	.